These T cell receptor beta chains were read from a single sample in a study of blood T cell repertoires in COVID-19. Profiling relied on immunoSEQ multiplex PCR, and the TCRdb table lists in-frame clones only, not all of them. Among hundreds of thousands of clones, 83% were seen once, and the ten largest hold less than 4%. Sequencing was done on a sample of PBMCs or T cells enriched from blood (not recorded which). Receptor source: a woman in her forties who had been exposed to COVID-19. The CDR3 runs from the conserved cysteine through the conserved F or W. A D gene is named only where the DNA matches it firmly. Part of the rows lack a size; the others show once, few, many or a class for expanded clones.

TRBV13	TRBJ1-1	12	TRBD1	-	TGTGCCAGTGGGGACAGGTGGGCTGAAGCTTTCTTT	CASGDRWAEAFF
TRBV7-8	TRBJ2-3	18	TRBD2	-	TGTGCCAGCAGCGAAGCGGCTAGCGGGGGGCCCGGCACAGATACGCAGTATTTT	CASSEAASGGPGTDTQYF
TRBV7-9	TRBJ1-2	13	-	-	TGTGCCAGCAGCTTAGTTGACAGATATGGCTACACCTTC	CASSLVDRYGYTF
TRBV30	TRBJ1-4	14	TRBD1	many	TGTGCCTGGAGTGTGGGCAGGGGGAGGCAAAAACTGTTTTTT	CAWSVGRGRQKLFF
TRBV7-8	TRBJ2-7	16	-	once	TGTGCCAGCAGCTTAGCGGGGGCCGGGGTTTATGGCGAGCAGTACTTC	CASSLAGAGVYGEQYF
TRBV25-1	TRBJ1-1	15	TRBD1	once	TGTGCCAGCAGTGGGGGGACAGGGGTGAACACTGAAGCTTTCTTT	CASSGGTGVNTEAFF
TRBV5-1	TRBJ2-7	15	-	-	TGCGCCAGCAGCACCGCCGGGATATTATCCTACGAGCAGTACTTC	CASSTAGILSYEQYF
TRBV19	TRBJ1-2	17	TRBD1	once	TGTGCCAGTAGTATTGGAACCCTCGCAGGGGGCGTTGGTGGCTACACCTTC	CASSIGTLAGGVGGYTF
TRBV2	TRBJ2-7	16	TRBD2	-	TGTGCCAGCAGTGGGGGCAGACTAGCGGGGGGCCACGAGCAGTACTTC	CASSGGRLAGGHEQYF
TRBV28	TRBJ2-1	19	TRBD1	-	TGTGCCAGCAGCCGAACCGGGACAGGGCTTCTCAGCTCCTACAATGAGCAGTTCTTC	CASSRTGTGLLSSYNEQFF
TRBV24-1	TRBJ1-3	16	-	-	TGTGCCACCAGTGATTTCGCGCGGGCCTCTGGAAACACCATATATTTT	CATSDFARASGNTIYF
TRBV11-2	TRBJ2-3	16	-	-	TGTGCCAGCAGCCACGGCGTTACAGCCCGCACAGATACGCAGTATTTT	CASSHGVTARTDTQYF
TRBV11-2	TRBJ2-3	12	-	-	TGTGCCAGCAGCTTGGGAGATCCCTCTGAGTATTTT	CASSLGDPSEYF
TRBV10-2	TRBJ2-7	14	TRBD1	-	TGCGCCAGCAGCGGGACAGGGAGCACCTACGAGCAGTACTTC	CASSGTGSTYEQYF
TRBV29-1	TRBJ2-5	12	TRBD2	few	TGCAGCGCCGGGACTAGCGTCGAGACCCAGTACTTC	CSAGTSVETQYF
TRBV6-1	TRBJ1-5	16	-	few	TGTGCCAGCAGTGAAGACCCGACAGGCCTAGGAGAGCCCCAGCATTTT	CASSEDPTGLGEPQHF
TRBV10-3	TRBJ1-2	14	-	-	TGTGCCATCAGTGACCTCCCTCTAACCTATGGCTACACCTTC	CAISDLPLTYGYTF
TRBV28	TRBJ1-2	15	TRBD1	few	TGTGCCAGCAGTAAACATGACAGGGGGGGTTATGGCTACACCTTC	CASSKHDRGGYGYTF
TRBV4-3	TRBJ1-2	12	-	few	TGCGCCAGCAGCCTGCAGACGGGGGGCTACACCTTC	CASSLQTGGYTF
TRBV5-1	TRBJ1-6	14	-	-	TGCGCCAGCAGCACGACAGGCCAGGATTCACCCCTCCACTTT	CASSTTGQDSPLHF
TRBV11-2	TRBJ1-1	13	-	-	TGTGCCAGCAGCTTGGGACAGAACACTGAAGCTTTCTTT	CASSLGQNTEAFF
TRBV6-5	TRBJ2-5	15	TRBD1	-	TGTGCCAGCAGCCGCGCTTTAGGGGACAGGGAGACCCAGTACTTC	CASSRALGDRETQYF
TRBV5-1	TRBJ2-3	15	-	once	TGCGCCAGCAGCTTGGGGATAGGAGGCACAGATACGCAGTATTTT	CASSLGIGGTDTQYF
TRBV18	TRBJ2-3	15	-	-	TGTGCCAGCTCAGGATTCGACAGCCACACAGATACGCAGTATTTT	CASSGFDSHTDTQYF
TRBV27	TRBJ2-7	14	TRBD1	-	TGTGCCAGCAAGGACAGGGTAGGCTCCTACGAGCAGTACTTC	CASKDRVGSYEQYF
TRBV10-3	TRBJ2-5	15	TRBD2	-	TGTGCCACCGAACCGACTAGCGGGGGCCAAGAGACCCAGTACTTC	CATEPTSGGQETQYF
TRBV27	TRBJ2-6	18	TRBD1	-	TGTGCCAGCAGTGCGGGGACAGGGTTCGGCTCTGGGGCCAACGTCCTGACTTTC	CASSAGTGFGSGANVLTF
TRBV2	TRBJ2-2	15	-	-	TGTGCCAGCAGCTACAGGGTACCGAACACCGGGGAGCTGTTTTTT	CASSYRVPNTGELFF
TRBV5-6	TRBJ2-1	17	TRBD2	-	TGTGCCAGCAGCCCACGAACTAGCGCCCTCTCCTACAATGAGCAGTTCTTC	CASSPRTSALSYNEQFF
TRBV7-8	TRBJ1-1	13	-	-	TGTGCCAGCAGCTCCTCGGGAAGGGCTGAAGCTTTCTTT	CASSSSGRAEAFF
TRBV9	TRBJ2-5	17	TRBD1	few	TGTGCCAGCAGCGCCTTTCCTCGACAGGGTGGCCAAGAGACCCAGTACTTC	CASSAFPRQGGQETQYF
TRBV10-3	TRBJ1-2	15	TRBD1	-	TGTGCCATCAGTGAATACCAGGGGGCGATGGGGGGCTACACCTTC	CAISEYQGAMGGYTF
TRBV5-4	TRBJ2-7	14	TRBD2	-	TGTGCCAGCAGCTTGAGCAACCGGGGGGACGAGCAGTACTTC	CASSLSNRGDEQYF
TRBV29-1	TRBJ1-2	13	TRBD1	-	TGCAGCGTTCCCGGGACAGGGACATATGGCTACACCTTC	CSVPGTGTYGYTF
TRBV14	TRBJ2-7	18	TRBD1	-	TGTGCCAGCAGCCGAGGGACAGGGGCTCCGGATCACTACTACGAGCAGTACTTC	CASSRGTGAPDHYYEQYF
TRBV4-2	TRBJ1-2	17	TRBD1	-	TGTGCCAGCAGCCAAGGAGCGGCAGAGGGGGCATACTATGGCTACACCTTC	CASSQGAAEGAYYGYTF
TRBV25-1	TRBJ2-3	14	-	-	TGTGCCAGCAAGACAGGACTTAGCACAGATACGCAGTATTTT	CASKTGLSTDTQYF
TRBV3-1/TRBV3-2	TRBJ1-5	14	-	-	TGTGCCAGCAGCCTAACACAGGGTAATCAGCCCCAGCATTTT	CASSLTQGNQPQHF
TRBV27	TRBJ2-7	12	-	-	TGTGCCAGCAGTTCAGGGGGGTACGAGCAGTACTTC	CASSSGGYEQYF
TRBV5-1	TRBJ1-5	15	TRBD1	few	TGCGCCAGCAGCCTGACAGGGGATGCAGGGCAGCCCCAGCATTTT	CASSLTGDAGQPQHF
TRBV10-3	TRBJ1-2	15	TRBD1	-	TGTGCCATCAGTGATTGGACAGGGGGCGACTATGGCTACACCTTC	CAISDWTGGDYGYTF
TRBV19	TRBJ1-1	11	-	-	TGTGCCAGTAGTACCCGCACTGAAGCTTTCTTT	CASSTRTEAFF
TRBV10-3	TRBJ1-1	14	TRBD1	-	TGTGCCATCAACGGGGGACAGGGGGAAACTGAAGCTTTCTTT	CAINGGQGETEAFF
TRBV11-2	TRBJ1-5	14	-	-	TGTGCCAGCAGCCCCTCGGGAGGGAGTCAGCCCCAGCATTTT	CASSPSGGSQPQHF
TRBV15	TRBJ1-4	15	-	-	TGTGCCACCAGCAATGGCAGGGTCACTAATGAAAAACTGTTTTTT	CATSNGRVTNEKLFF